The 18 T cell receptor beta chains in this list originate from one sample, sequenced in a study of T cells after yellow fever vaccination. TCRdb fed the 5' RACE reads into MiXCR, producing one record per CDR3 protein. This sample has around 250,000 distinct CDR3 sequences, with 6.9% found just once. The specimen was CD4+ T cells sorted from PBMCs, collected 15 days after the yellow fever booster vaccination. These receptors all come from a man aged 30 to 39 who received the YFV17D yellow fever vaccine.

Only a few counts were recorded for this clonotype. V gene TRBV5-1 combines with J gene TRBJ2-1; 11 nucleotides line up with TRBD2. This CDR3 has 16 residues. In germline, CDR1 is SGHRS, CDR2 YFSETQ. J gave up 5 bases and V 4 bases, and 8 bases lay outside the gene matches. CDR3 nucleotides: TGCGCCAGCAGCGAAACTAGCGGGAGTCCCCACAATGAGCAGTTCTTC. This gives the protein CASSETSGSPHNEQFF.

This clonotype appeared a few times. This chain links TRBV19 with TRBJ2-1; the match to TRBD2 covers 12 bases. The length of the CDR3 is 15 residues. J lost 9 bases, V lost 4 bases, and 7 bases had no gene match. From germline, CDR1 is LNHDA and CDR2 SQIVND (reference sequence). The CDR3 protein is CASSTLTSGRVEQFF. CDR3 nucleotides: TGTGCCAGTAGTACCCTGACTAGCGGGAGAGTTGAGCAGTTCTTC.

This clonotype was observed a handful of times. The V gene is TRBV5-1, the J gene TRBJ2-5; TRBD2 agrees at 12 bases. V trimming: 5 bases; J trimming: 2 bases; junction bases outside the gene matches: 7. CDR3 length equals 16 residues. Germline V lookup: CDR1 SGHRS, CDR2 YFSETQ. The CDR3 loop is CASSYLAGGGQETQYF. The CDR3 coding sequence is TGCGCCAGCAGTTATCTAGCGGGAGGGGGTCAAGAGACCCAGTACTTC.

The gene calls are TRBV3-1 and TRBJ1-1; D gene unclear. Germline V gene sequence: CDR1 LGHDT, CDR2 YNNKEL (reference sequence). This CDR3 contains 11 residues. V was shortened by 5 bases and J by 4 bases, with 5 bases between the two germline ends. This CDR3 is CASSKGTEAFF. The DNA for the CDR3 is TGTGCCAGCAGCAAGGGCACTGAAGCTTTCTTT.

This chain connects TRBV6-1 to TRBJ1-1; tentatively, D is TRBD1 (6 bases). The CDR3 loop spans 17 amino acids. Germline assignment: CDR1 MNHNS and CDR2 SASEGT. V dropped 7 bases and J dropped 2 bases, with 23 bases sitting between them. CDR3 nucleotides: TGTGCCAGCATCTCTCGGGGGGGGCCTGCCCCAAACACTGAAGCTTTCTTT. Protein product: CASISRGGPAPNTEAFF.

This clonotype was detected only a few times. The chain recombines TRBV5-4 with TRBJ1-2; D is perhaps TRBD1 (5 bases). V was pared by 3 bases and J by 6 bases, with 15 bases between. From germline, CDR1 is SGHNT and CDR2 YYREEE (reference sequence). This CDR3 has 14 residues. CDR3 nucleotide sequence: TGTGCCAGCAGCTCGGAGAGGGGAGTTGATGGCTACACCTTC. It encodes CASSSERGVDGYTF.

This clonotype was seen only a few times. In DNA form, the CDR3 reads TGTGCCAGCAGCTTCGGGGTGGTTGCTTTCTTT. It is translated as CASSFGVVAFF. V and J are TRBV7-6 and TRBJ1-1, with unresolved D. Trimming stripped 3 bases from V and 11 bases from J, with 10 bases between. Germline-derived CDR1 and CDR2 are SGHVS and FNYEAQ. The CDR3 covers 11 residues.

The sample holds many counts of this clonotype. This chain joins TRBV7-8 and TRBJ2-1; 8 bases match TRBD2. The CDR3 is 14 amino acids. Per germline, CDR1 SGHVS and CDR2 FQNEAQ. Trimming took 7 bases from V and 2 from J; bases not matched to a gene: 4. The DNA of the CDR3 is TGTGCCAGCAAACGACTAGCGACCTACAATGAGCAGTTCTTC. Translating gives CASKRLATYNEQFF. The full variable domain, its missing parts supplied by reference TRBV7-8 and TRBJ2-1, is GAGVSQSPRYKVAKRGQDVALRCDPISGHVSLFWYQQALGQGPEFLTYFQNEAQLDKSGLPSDRFFAERPEGSVSTLKIQRTQQEDSAVYLCASKRLATYNEQFFGPGTRLTVL.

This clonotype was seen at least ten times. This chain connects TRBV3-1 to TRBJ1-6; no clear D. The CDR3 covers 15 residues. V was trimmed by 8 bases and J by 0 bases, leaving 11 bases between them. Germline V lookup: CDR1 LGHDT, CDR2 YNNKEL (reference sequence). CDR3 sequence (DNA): TGTGCCAGCGGTTTAACGAGCTCCTATAATTCACCCCTCCACTTT. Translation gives CASGLTSSYNSPLHF.

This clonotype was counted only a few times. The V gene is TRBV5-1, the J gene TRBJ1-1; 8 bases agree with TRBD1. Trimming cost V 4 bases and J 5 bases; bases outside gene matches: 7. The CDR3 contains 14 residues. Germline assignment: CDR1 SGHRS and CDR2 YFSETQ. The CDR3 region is CASSTGQGRTEAFF. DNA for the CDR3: TGCGCCAGCAGCACCGGACAGGGTCGGACTGAAGCTTTCTTT. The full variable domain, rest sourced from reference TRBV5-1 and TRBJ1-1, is KAGVTQTPRYLIKTRGQQVTLSCSPISGHRSVSWYQQTPGQGLQFLFEYFSETQRNKGNFPGRFSGRQFSNSRSEMNVSTLELGDSALYLCASSTGQGRTEAFFGQGTRLTVV.

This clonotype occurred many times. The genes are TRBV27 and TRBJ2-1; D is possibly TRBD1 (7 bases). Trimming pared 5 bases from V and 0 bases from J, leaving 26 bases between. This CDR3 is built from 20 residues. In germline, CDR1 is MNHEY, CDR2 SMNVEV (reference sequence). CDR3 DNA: TGTGCCAGCAGTCTCCCCCGGCAGGGGGGTAAATTAAGCTCCTACAATGAGCAGTTCTTC. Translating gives CASSLPRQGGKLSSYNEQFF.

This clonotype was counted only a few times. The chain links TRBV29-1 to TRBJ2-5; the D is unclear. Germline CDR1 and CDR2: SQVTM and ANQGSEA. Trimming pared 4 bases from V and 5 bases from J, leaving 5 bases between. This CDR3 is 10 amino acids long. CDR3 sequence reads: CSVVLETQYF. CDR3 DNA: TGCAGCGTTGTACTGGAGACCCAGTACTTC.

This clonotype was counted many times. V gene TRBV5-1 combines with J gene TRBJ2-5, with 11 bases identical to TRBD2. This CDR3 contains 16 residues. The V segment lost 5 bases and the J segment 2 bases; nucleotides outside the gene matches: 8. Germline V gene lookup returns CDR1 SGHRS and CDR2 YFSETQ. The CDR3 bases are TGCGCCAGCAGTTTCTTAGCGGGAGGGCCGCAAGAGACCCAGTACTTC. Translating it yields CASSFLAGGPQETQYF.

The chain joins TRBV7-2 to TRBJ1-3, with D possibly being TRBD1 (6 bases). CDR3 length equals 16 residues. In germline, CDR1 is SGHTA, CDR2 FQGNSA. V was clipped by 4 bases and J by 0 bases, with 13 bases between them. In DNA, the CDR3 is TGTGCCAGCAGCTCTCACTCAGGGGTCTCTGGAAACACCATATATTTT. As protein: CASSSHSGVSGNTIYF.

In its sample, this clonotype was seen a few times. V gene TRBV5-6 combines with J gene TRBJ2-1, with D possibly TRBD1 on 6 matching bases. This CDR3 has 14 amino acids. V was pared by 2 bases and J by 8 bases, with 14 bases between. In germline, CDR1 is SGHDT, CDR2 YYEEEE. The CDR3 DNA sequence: TGTGCCAGCAGCTTAATTCTACAGGGCCATGAGCAGTTCTTC. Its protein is CASSLILQGHEQFF.

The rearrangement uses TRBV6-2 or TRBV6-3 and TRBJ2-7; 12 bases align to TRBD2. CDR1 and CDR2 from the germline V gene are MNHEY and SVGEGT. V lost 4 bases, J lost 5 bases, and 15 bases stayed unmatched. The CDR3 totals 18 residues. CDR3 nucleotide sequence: TGTGCCAGCAGTTCGTCCACAACACGGCTAGCGGGAGGGAACGAGCAGTACTTC. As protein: CASSSSTTRLAGGNEQYF.

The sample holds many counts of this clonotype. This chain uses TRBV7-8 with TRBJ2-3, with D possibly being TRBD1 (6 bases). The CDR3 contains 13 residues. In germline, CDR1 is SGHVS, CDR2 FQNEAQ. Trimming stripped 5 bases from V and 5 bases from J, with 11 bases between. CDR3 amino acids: CASSGGRGDTQYF. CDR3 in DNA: TGTGCCAGCAGCGGGGGCCGGGGAGATACGCAGTATTTT. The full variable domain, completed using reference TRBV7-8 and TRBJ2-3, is GAGVSQSPRYKVAKRGQDVALRCDPISGHVSLFWYQQALGQGPEFLTYFQNEAQLDKSGLPSDRFFAERPEGSVSTLKIQRTQQEDSAVYLCASSGGRGDTQYFGPGTRLTVL.

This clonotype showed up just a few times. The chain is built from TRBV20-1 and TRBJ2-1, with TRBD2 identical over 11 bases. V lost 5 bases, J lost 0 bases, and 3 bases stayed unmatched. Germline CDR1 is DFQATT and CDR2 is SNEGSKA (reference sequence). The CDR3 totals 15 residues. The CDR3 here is CSAPSGGSSYNEQFF. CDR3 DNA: TGCAGTGCTCCTAGCGGGGGGAGCTCCTACAATGAGCAGTTCTTC.